The T cell receptor (beta chain) described here comes from a study of cytomegalovirus exposure and HLA in healthy donors. About the research overall: The use of the same platform for the 100 to 150 validation repertoires and the 650 to 850 first-cohort repertoires was reported by a later analysis. Findings and limits, study-wide: Reportedly, cytomegalovirus status was diagnosed with high sensitivity and specificity. One later analysis, an examination of the 100 to 150 validation repertoires, found that first-cohort TCR clusters tended to co-occur in them.

Donors came from a validation cohort of about 120 subjects, distinct from the first 666-subject cohort. Germline assignment: CDR1 SNHLY and CDR2 FYNNEI. V lost 7 bases to trimming and J lost 1 base, with 10 bases between them. This CDR3 region has 14 residues. On this clone: No antigen is known for it.

Here immunoSEQ multiplex PCR was the method, and the copy in TCRdb shows in-frame clones only, minus some. The data hold about 300,000 clones, with roughly 90% observed a single time. This rearrangement joins TRBV2 to TRBJ2-2; a weak D match, TRBD2 (5 bases). This clonotype was sampled from a woman younger than 30 in good health and CMV-seronegative. Source material: PBMCs. CDR3 nucleotides: TGTGCCAGCACCTCGCGGGTGAACACCGGGGAGCTGTTTTTT. It yields the protein CASTSRVNTGELFF.